The 16 T cell receptor beta chains reported below all come from one sample, sequenced in a study of blood T cell repertoires in COVID-19. Generated by immunoSEQ multiplex PCR, the TCRdb table keeps only in-frame clones and is missing some. The sample comprises 300,000 to 350,000 clones, around nine tenths of which are singletons, and 3.9% rests with the top ten. Sequencing input: PBMCs or T cells enriched from blood (not recorded which). These receptors came from a woman aged 25 to 39 who had been exposed to COVID-19.

This clone was recorded a few times. The chain uses TRBV2 and TRBJ1-1, with D possibly matching TRBD1 (5 bases). The CDR3 length is 13 residues. Trimming cost V 10 bases and J 5 bases, with 17 bases left between them. Germline V lookup: CDR1 SNHLY, CDR2 FYNNEI. The CDR3 is CATQGVGDTEAFF. DNA of the CDR3: TGTGCCACCCAAGGGGTAGGGGATACTGAAGCTTTCTTT.

The chain employs TRBV6-5 and TRBJ1-4; TRBD1 matches at 9 bases. Trimming removed 2 bases from V and 5 bases from J; junction bases left unmatched: 0. CDR1 MNHEY and CDR2 SVGAGI come from the germline V gene. CDR3 length: 14 amino acids. CDR3 amino acids: CASSYGTGNEKLFF. DNA for the CDR3: TGTGCCAGCAGTTACGGGACAGGGAATGAAAAACTGTTTTTT.

The rearrangement joins TRBV5-1 to TRBJ1-1; D not certain. V was pared by 1 base and J by 6 bases, with 16 bases between. Germline V gives CDR1 SGHRS, CDR2 YFSETQ. This CDR3 has 15 residues. The CDR3 is CASSLQPSGGAEAFF. In nucleotides, the CDR3 is TGCGCCAGCAGCTTGCAACCTTCGGGAGGTGCTGAAGCTTTCTTT.

V and J are TRBV5-8 and TRBJ2-7, with D possibly matching TRBD1 (6 bases). Trimming took off 4 bases at V and 3 bases at J, with 17 bases between the two ends. Germline lookup yields CDR1 SGHTS and CDR2 YDEGEE. CDR3 size: 15 residues. This CDR3 reads CASSPGQPRHYEQYF. In nucleotides, the CDR3 is TGTGCCAGCAGCCCAGGACAGCCCCGGCACTACGAGCAGTACTTC.

This chain links TRBV10-3 with TRBJ2-5; D gene uncertain. The CDR3 covers 13 residues. Trimming removed 4 bases from V and 9 bases from J, with 15 bases in between. CDR1 and CDR2 (germline): ENHRY, SYGVKD. CDR3 nucleotide sequence: TGTGCCATCAGTGCGCTCCACTCCAAATCCCAGTACTTC. It is translated as CAISALHSKSQYF.

The chain has TRBV6-5 and TRBJ1-2, with 10 nucleotides matching TRBD1. The CDR3 has 15 amino acids. Unmatched junction bases numbered 8, after V lost 6 bases and J lost 4 bases. Germline V CDR1 and CDR2: MNHEY, SVGAGI. CDR3 sequence (DNA): TGTGCCAGCAGCTCCGGGACAGGGGAGGGCTATGGCTACACCTTC. Protein product: CASSSGTGEGYGYTF.

The rearrangement links TRBV10-3 to TRBJ1-2; D ambiguous. CDR1 and CDR2 (germline): ENHRY, SYGVKD. Trimming pared 8 bases from V and 1 base from J, leaving 5 bases between. There are 11 residues in the CDR3. In DNA, the CDR3 is TGTGCCATCGGAGGTAACTATGGCTACACCTTC. Protein: CAIGGNYGYTF.

V gene TRBV6-5 combines with J gene TRBJ1-2; 12 bases match TRBD1. V lost 8 bases, J lost 8 bases, and 6 bases stayed unmatched. The germline V gene encodes CDR1 MNHEY and CDR2 SVGAGI. There are 13 residues in the CDR3. The DNA of the CDR3 is TGTGCCAGCGGGGACAGGGGGCTAGTCGGCTACACCTTC. Amino acids: CASGDRGLVGYTF.

V usage is TRBV6-5 and J usage is TRBJ1-2; TRBD1 matches 12 bases. V dropped 6 bases and J dropped 8; count of bases not matched to a gene: 7. The CDR3 loop spans 14 amino acids. The germline gives CDR1 MNHEY, CDR2 SVGAGI. CDR3 in amino acids: CASSAGQGAWGYTF. The CDR3 DNA reads as TGTGCCAGCAGCGCGGGACAGGGGGCGTGGGGCTACACCTTC.

V usage is TRBV3-1 (or the pseudogene TRBV3-2) and J usage is TRBJ1-1; D is undetermined. V was trimmed by 1 base and J by 3 bases, leaving 6 bases between them. This CDR3 spans 13 amino acids. Per the germline V gene, CDR1 is LGHDT and CDR2 is YNNKEL (reference sequence). The CDR3: CASSQGKHTEAFF. The CDR3 DNA reads as TGTGCCAGCAGCCAAGGCAAGCACACTGAAGCTTTCTTT.

V usage is TRBV9 and J usage is TRBJ1-2, with D unresolved. Trimming pared 4 bases from V and 1 base from J, leaving 17 bases between. Germline V gene data show CDR1 as SGDLS and CDR2 as YYNGEE. The CDR3 has 16 residues. The CDR3 sequence: CASSPSRGSYNYGYTF. Here the CDR3 DNA reads TGTGCCAGCAGCCCCTCCCGAGGCAGTTATAACTATGGCTACACCTTC.

The chain employs TRBV16 and TRBJ1-2, with D unclear. Between the trimmed V and J ends, which lost 0 bases and 1 base, there was a span of 9 bases. This CDR3 is built from 15 residues. CDR1 and CDR2 from the germline V gene are KGHSY and FQNENV. This CDR3 is CASSQSRTDNYGYTF. As DNA, the CDR3 is TGTGCCAGCAGCCAATCAAGAACAGATAACTATGGCTACACCTTC.

The rearrangement joins TRBV19 to TRBJ1-2; a possible D gene is TRBD1 (5 bases). The V end was cut by 5 bases, the J end by 4 bases, with 20 bases between. The germline V gene encodes CDR1 LNHDA and CDR2 SQIVND (reference sequence). This CDR3 has 16 amino acids. CDR3 nucleotides: TGTGCCAGTAGTCTCTCAGGGTTTGTTCTACTCTATGGCTACACCTTC. Its translation is CASSLSGFVLLYGYTF.

CDR3 in amino acids: CASRTLGGGRGRFEKLFF. The CDR3 DNA follows: TGTGCCAGCCGCACACTAGGGGGAGGGCGAGGGAGATTTGAAAAACTGTTTTTT. The chain couples TRBV27 to TRBJ1-4; possible D gene TRBD1, 6 bases. Trimming cost V 8 bases and J 7 bases, with 29 bases left between them. This CDR3 comprises 18 residues. Per germline, CDR1 MNHEY and CDR2 SMNVEV (reference sequence).

V gene TRBV12-5 combines with J gene TRBJ1-3; D ambiguous. The CDR3 has 16 residues. Per germline, CDR1 LGHNT and CDR2 FRNRAP. Trimming shortened V by 3 bases and J by 0 bases, and 12 bases separated the two germline ends. The chain's CDR3 is CASGFRPGDSGNTIYF. The CDR3 DNA is TGTGCTAGTGGTTTCCGCCCCGGGGACTCTGGAAACACCATATATTTT.

The V gene is TRBV6-5, the J gene TRBJ1-3; no definite D call. Trimming shortened V by 4 bases and J by 1 base, and 8 bases separated the two germline ends. This CDR3 has 14 amino acids. Germline CDR1 and CDR2: MNHEY and SVGAGI. CDR3 in amino acids: CASSSHESGNTIYF. The CDR3 DNA is TGTGCCAGCAGTTCACACGAATCTGGAAACACCATATATTTT.